This section outlines one T cell receptor beta chain sequence together with its context. Original processing methods: Amplifying reference gene primers gave estimates of nucleated cell counts. Libraries were prepared by immunoSEQ multiplex PCR; TCRdb keeps only in-frame clonotypes and omits some of them. V and J calls and clone size are as listed in that table; D and trimming were resolved from the DNA. The table has roughly 420,000 clones, 85% to 90% seen once; the top ten hold 0.97%. The sample is drawn from a study of blood T cell repertoires in COVID-19. Background on the study: PBMCs, B-cell-depleted T cells, or T cells were the source of the cDNA or gDNA that made up the material.

Sequences were obtained from PBMCs or T cells enriched from blood (not recorded which). This receptor was identified in a woman under 40 with acute COVID-19.

CDR3 DNA sequence: TGTGCCAGCAGCAAAGACGACAGGGATGCCTACGAGCAGTACTTC. Translation: CASSKDDRDAYEQYF. This chain uses TRBV21-1 with TRBJ2-7; the table's TRBD1 call for D was not verified on the DNA. TRBV21-1 constitutes a pseudogene. The CDR3 extends over 15 amino acids.